Presented here are 8 T cell receptor beta chains from one specimen sequenced in a study of cytomegalovirus exposure and HLA in healthy donors. Primers for the PCR totalled 60 Vbeta and 13 Jbeta. Here immunoSEQ multiplex PCR was the method, and the copy in TCRdb shows in-frame clones only, minus some. Altogether over 150,000 clones are present, about 71% being singletons, with the ten largest covering around 2.8%. The source material was PBMCs. The source of these receptors is a woman aged 30 to 39 in good health and CMV-seronegative.

The chain links TRBV11-2 to TRBJ1-5, with TRBD1 matching 7 bases. The CDR3 consists of 16 residues. Germline V gene lookup returns CDR1 SGHAT and CDR2 FQNNGV. J lost 5 bases, V lost 1 base, and 8 bases had no gene match. CDR3 in amino acids: CASSLGQGPTYQPQHF. CDR3 DNA: TGTGCCAGCAGCTTAGGACAGGGACCAACTTATCAGCCCCAGCATTTT.

The chain recombines TRBV2 with TRBJ2-5, with a weak D call TRBD1 (5 bases). V was pared by 8 bases and J by 1 base, with 11 bases between. Germline values: CDR1 SNHLY, CDR2 FYNNEI. This CDR3 spans 13 amino acids. CDR3 nucleotides: TGTGCCAGCGCTCTCGACAGCCAAGAGACCCAGTACTTC. Protein: CASALDSQETQYF. The entire variable domain, with the rest obtained from reference TRBV2 and TRBJ2-5, is as follows: EPEVTQTPSHQVTQMGQEVILRCVPISNHLYFYWYRQILGQKVEFLVSFYNNEISEKSEIFDDQFSVERPDGSNFTLKIRSTKLEDSAMYFCASALDSQETQYFGPGTRLLVL.

V gene TRBV29-1 combines with J gene TRBJ2-3; D gene uncertain. CDR1 is SQVTM and CDR2 is ANQGSEA in the germline V gene. V was shortened by 6 bases and J by 0 bases, with 10 bases between the two germline ends. The CDR3 contains 13 residues. DNA of the CDR3: TGCAGCGTGCGCGAGACTAGCACAGATACGCAGTATTTT. This encodes CSVRETSTDTQYF.

The chain carries TRBV7-9 and TRBJ1-5; 7 bases line up with TRBD1. Losses at the gene ends were 5 bases for V and 7 bases for J; bases not matched to a gene: 8. Germline lookup yields CDR1 SEHNR and CDR2 FQNEAQ (reference sequence). The CDR3 length is 14 residues. In nucleotides, the CDR3 is TGTGCCAGCAGCCAAGGCACAGGGGAACAGCCCCAGCATTTT. Translating it yields CASSQGTGEQPQHF.

J is TRBJ1-4 and V is TRBV9; 9 bases agree with TRBD1. The trim removed 0 bases at V and 7 bases at J, leaving 4 bases unmatched. This CDR3 comprises 15 residues. Per germline, CDR1 SGDLS and CDR2 YYNGEE. The CDR3 coding sequence is TGTGCCAGCAGCGTAGGGGGGACAGGGATTGAAAAACTGTTTTTT. Its translation is CASSVGGTGIEKLFF.

The rearrangement uses TRBV19 and TRBJ1-2; tentative D call: TRBD1 (5 bases). The CDR3 has 13 residues. Germline V gene sequence: CDR1 LNHDA, CDR2 SQIVND (reference sequence). The V end was cut by 9 bases, the J end by 0 bases, with 11 bases between. In DNA, the CDR3 is TGTGCCAGCTACTCCAGGGCTAACTATGGCTACACCTTC. Translating gives CASYSRANYGYTF.

The rearrangement joins TRBV7-6 to TRBJ2-1, with D possibly matching TRBD2 (6 bases). Germline V gives CDR1 SGHVS, CDR2 FNYEAQ. The CDR3 extends over 15 amino acids. V was clipped by 0 bases and J by 4 bases, with 10 bases between them. The CDR3 is CASSLAPGRYNEQFF. The CDR3, as DNA: TGTGCCAGCAGCTTAGCGCCTGGGAGGTACAATGAGCAGTTCTTC.

The chain couples TRBV4-1 to TRBJ2-4; 9 bases are a match to TRBD2. The V and J ends lost 4 bases and 8 bases, in that order; junction bases with no gene match: 9. Germline V gene data show CDR1 as MGHRA and CDR2 as YSYEKL. The CDR3 runs 15 residues. The CDR3 loop reads CASSPAGGVGDIQYF. CDR3 DNA sequence: TGCGCCAGCAGCCCTGCGGGGGGGGTCGGGGACATTCAGTACTTC.